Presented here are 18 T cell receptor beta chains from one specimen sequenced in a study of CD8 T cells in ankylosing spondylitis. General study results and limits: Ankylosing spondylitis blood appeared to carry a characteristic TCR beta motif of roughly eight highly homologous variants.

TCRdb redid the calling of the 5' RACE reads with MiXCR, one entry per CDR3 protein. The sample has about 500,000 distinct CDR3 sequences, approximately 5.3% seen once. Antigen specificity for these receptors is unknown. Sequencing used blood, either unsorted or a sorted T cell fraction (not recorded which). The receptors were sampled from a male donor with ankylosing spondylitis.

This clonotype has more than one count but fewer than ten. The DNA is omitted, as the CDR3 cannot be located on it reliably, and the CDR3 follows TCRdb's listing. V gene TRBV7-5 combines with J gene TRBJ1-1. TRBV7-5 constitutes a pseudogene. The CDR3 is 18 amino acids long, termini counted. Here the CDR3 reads CISVPEALREKMNTEAFF.

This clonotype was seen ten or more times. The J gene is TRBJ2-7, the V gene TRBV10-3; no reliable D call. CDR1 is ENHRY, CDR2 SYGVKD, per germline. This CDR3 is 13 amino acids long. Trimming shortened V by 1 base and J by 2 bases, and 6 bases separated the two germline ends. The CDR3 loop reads CAISEWAAYEQYF. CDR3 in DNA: TGTGCCATCAGTGAGTGGGCCGCCTACGAGCAGTACTTC.

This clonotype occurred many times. In DNA form, the CDR3 reads TGCAGTGCTAGAGAGAAGGGCGCTAACTATGGCTACACCTTC. As protein: CSAREKGANYGYTF. J is TRBJ1-2 and V is TRBV20-1; D is undetermined. In germline, CDR1 is DFQATT, CDR2 SNEGSKA (reference sequence). The V and J ends lost 0 bases and 0 bases respectively, with 8 bases between them. There are 14 residues in the CDR3.

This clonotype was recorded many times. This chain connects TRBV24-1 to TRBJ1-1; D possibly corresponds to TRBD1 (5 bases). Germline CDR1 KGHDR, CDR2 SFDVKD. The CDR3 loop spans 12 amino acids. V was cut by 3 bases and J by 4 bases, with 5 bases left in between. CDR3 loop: CATSDGTTEAFF. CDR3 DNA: TGTGCCACCAGTGATGGGACCACTGAAGCTTTCTTT.

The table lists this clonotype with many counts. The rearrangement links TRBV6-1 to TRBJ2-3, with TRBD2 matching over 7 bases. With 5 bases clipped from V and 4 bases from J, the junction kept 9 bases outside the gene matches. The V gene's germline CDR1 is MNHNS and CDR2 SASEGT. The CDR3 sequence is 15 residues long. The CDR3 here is CASSSGAVVADTQYF. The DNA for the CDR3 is TGTGCCAGCAGTAGCGGGGCCGTGGTGGCAGATACGCAGTATTTT.

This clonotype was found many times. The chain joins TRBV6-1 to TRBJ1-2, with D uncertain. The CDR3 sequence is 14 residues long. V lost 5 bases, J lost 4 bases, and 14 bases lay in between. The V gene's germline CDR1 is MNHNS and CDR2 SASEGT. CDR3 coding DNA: TGTGCCAGCAGTATCAGAGGAGGAGGCTATGGCTACACCTTC. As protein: CASSIRGGGYGYTF.

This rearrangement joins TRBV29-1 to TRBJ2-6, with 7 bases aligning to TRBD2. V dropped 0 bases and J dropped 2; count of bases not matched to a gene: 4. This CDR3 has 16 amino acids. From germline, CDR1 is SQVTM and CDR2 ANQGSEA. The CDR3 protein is CSVEDHGGAGANVLTF. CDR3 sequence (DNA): TGCAGCGTTGAAGATCATGGGGGGGCTGGGGCCAACGTCCTGACTTTC.

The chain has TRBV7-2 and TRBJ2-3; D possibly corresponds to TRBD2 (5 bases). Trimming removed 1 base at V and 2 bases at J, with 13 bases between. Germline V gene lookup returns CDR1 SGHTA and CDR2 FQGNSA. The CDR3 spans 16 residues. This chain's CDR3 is CASSLVAGTLTDTQYF. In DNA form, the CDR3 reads TGTGCCAGCAGCTTAGTGGCGGGTACCCTCACAGATACGCAGTATTTT.

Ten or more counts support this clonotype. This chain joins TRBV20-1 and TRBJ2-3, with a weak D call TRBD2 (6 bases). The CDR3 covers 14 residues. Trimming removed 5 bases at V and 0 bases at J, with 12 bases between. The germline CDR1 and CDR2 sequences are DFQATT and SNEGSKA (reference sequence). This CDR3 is CSALYGGSTDTQYF. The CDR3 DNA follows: TGCAGTGCTCTCTATGGAGGGAGCACAGATACGCAGTATTTT.

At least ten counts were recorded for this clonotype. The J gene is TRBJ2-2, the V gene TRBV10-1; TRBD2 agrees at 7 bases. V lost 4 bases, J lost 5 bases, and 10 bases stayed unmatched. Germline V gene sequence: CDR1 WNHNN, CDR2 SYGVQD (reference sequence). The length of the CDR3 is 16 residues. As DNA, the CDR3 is TGCGCCAGCAGTGGCCTAGCGGCAGACTTAACCGGGGAGCTGTTTTTT. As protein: CASSGLAADLTGELFF.

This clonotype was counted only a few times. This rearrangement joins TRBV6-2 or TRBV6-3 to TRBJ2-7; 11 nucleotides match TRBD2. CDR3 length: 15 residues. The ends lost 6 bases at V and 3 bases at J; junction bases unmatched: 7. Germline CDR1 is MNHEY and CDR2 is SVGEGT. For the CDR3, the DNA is TGTGCCAGCAGACAACCGGGACTAGCGGTCTACGAGCAGTACTTC. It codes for CASRQPGLAVYEQYF.

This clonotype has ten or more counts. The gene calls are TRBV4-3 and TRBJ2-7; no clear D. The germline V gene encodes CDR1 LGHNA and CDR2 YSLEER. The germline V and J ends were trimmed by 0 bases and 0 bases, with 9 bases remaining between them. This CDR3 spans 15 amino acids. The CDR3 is CASSQEGVSSYEQYF. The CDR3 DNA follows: TGCGCCAGCAGCCAAGAGGGCGTAAGCTCCTACGAGCAGTACTTC.

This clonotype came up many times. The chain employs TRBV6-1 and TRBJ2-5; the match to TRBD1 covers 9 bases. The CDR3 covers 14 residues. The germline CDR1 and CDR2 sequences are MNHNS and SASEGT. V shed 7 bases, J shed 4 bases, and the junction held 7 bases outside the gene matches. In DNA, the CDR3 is TGTGCCAGCAAGAAACAGGGGGCACGAGAGACCCAGTACTTC. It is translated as CASKKQGARETQYF.

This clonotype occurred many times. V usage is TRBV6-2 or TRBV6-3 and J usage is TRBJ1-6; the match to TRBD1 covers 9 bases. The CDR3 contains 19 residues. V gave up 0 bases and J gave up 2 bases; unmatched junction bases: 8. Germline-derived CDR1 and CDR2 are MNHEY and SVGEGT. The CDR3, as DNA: TGTGCCAGCAGTTACTCCCGGGGACAGGGAGACGCCTATAATTCACCCCTCCACTTT. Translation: CASSYSRGQGDAYNSPLHF.

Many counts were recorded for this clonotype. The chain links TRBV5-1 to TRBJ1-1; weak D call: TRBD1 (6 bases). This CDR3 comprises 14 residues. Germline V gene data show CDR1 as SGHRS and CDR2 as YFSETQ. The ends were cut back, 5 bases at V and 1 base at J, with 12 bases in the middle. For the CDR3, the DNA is TGCGCCAGCAGGGGGGGGGGCACGAACACTGAAGCTTTCTTT. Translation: CASRGGGTNTEAFF.

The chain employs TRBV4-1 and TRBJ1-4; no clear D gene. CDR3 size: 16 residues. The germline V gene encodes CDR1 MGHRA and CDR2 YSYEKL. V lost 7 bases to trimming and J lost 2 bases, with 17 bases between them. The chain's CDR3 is CASNPEPGSTNEKLFF. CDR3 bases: TGCGCCAGCAACCCTGAGCCTGGATCGACTAATGAAAAACTGTTTTTT.

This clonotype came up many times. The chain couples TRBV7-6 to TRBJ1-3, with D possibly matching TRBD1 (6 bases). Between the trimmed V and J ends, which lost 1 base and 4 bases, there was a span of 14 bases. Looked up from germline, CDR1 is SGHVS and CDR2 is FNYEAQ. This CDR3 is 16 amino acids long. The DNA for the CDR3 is TGTGCCAGCAGCTTAGAGGTCCCCAGGGGAGGAAACACCATATATTTT. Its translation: CASSLEVPRGGNTIYF.

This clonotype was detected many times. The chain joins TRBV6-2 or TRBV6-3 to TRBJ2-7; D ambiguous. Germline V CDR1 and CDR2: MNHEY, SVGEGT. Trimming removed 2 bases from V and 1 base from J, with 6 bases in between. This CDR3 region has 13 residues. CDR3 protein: CASSYIDSYEQYF. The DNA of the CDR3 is TGTGCCAGCAGTTACATAGATTCCTACGAGCAGTACTTC.